This T cell receptor beta chain was sequenced during a study of shared clonotypes between healthy human individuals. Study-wide points: Researchers found naive subsets generally carried larger estimated richness than memory subsets.

Profiled with immunoSEQ multiplex PCR; TCRdb holds only in-frame clones, not every one. The sample lists about 2 million clones, about 95% occurring once. CD45RO-negative CD8 cells positively selected for CCR7 made up the naive population, which excluded terminally differentiated effector memory CD45RA+ cells. Germline CDR1 MGHRA, CDR2 YSYEKL. The CDR3 loop spans 14 amino acids. V was pared by 4 bases and J by 8 bases, with 7 bases of the junction left unmatched. On this clone itself: The antigen remains unidentified.

The chain joins TRBV4-1 to TRBJ2-1, with TRBD2 matching over 8 bases. The TCR comes from a young man in good health. Sequencing was carried out using naive CD8+ T cells sorted from blood. For the CDR3, the DNA is TGCGCCAGCAGCCTTGCCCAACTAGCGGATGAGCAGTTCTTC. It codes for CASSLAQLADEQFF.